The rows below give T cell receptor beta chains drawn from one sample of a study of control samples from healthy donors and cancer patients. Using immunoSEQ multiplex PCR, the repertoire was profiled, and TCRdb retains in-frame clones only, with some absent. Counted here are some 120,000 clones, over 75% occurring once; the ten biggest clones make up less than 2.5%. The sample comprised blood. The origin of the receptors is a man aged 18 to 30 in good health. The CDR3 runs from the conserved cysteine through the conserved F or W. D genes are given only for firm matches. Not all rows give a size; the values are once, few, many and, for expanded clones, a class.

D gene: NA; J gene: TRBJ2-5; V gene: TRBV28; clone size: NA; CDR3 DNA: TGTGCCAGCAGGCGTACCCGAGGAGAGACCCAGTACTTC; CDR3 protein: CASRRTRGETQYF
D gene: NA; J gene: TRBJ1-6; V gene: TRBV30; clone size: NA; CDR3 DNA: TGTGCCTGGAGTTTGAATAGCGCCGATAATTCACCCCTCCACTTT; CDR3 protein: CAWSLNSADNSPLHF
D gene: TRBD1; J gene: TRBJ1-1; V gene: TRBV2; clone size: NA; CDR3 DNA: TGTGCCAGCTCCCGGACAGGATCTTACATGAACACTGAAGCTTTCTTT; CDR3 protein: CASSRTGSYMNTEAFF
D gene: TRBD1; J gene: TRBJ2-5; V gene: TRBV5-1; clone size: NA; CDR3 DNA: TGCGCCAGCACCTACAGGGGGCGGGAGACCCAGTACTTC; CDR3 protein: CASTYRGRETQYF
D gene: NA; J gene: TRBJ2-5; V gene: TRBV7-2; clone size: NA; CDR3 DNA: TGTGCCAGCAGCTTATTCGGGGAAGGAGAGACCCAGTACTTC; CDR3 protein: CASSLFGEGETQYF
D gene: NA; J gene: TRBJ2-5; V gene: TRBV4-3; clone size: NA; CDR3 DNA: TGCGCCAGCAGCCAAGCATCGGGAGTAAATCAAGAGACCCAGTACTTC; CDR3 protein: CASSQASGVNQETQYF
D gene: NA; J gene: TRBJ2-1; V gene: TRBV9; clone size: NA; CDR3 DNA: TGTGCCAGCAGCGTAGGTCGGGACCGCTACAATGAGCAGTTCTTC; CDR3 protein: CASSVGRDRYNEQFF
D gene: NA; J gene: TRBJ2-4; V gene: TRBV4-3; clone size: NA; CDR3 DNA: TGCGCCAGCAGCCAAGTAGAGTTTTTGGGCATTCAGTACTTC; CDR3 protein: CASSQVEFLGIQYF
D gene: NA; J gene: TRBJ2-3; V gene: TRBV7-3; clone size: NA; CDR3 DNA: TGTGCCAGCAGCTCAAGTTGGGGAGATACGCAGTATTTT; CDR3 protein: CASSSSWGDTQYF
D gene: TRBD2; J gene: TRBJ2-2; V gene: TRBV3-1/TRBV3-2; clone size: NA; CDR3 DNA: TGTGCCAGCAGCTCCAGCCGGGGGGACCACACCGGGGAGCTGTTTTTT; CDR3 protein: CASSSSRGDHTGELFF
D gene: NA; J gene: TRBJ1-2; V gene: TRBV5-1; clone size: NA; CDR3 DNA: TGCGCCAGCAGCGTGGGGGTGGGACCGACTAACTATGGCTACACCTTC; CDR3 protein: CASSVGVGPTNYGYTF
D gene: NA; J gene: TRBJ1-5; V gene: TRBV29-1; clone size: NA; CDR3 DNA: TGCAGCGCGTTAATTAGCAATCAGCCCCAGCATTTT; CDR3 protein: CSALISNQPQHF
D gene: NA; J gene: TRBJ1-6; V gene: TRBV6-6; clone size: few; CDR3 DNA: TGTGCCAGCAGTTTTGGCAGCTCCTATAATTCACCCCTCCACTTT; CDR3 protein: CASSFGSSYNSPLHF
D gene: NA; J gene: TRBJ1-1; V gene: TRBV6-5; clone size: NA; CDR3 DNA: TGTGCCAGCAGTTACGGTCCCGGCCGGGGCACTGAAGCTTTCTTT; CDR3 protein: CASSYGPGRGTEAFF
D gene: NA; J gene: TRBJ1-2; V gene: TRBV24-1; clone size: NA; CDR3 DNA: TGTGCCACCAGTGAAGGGCCAGGCAGTGGCTACACCTTC; CDR3 protein: CATSEGPGSGYTF
D gene: NA; J gene: TRBJ2-2; V gene: TRBV3-1/TRBV3-2; clone size: NA; CDR3 DNA: TGTGCCAGCAGCCAAGGGACTCCAACGAACACCGGGGAGCTGTTTTTT; CDR3 protein: CASSQGTPTNTGELFF
D gene: NA; J gene: TRBJ2-5; V gene: TRBV7-7; clone size: NA; CDR3 DNA: TGTGCCAGCAGCTTGGCGTCAGGGTCCCCTTTACAACAAGAGACCCAGTACTTC; CDR3 protein: CASSLASGSPLQQETQYF
D gene: NA; J gene: TRBJ1-6; V gene: TRBV11-2; clone size: NA; CDR3 DNA: TGTGCCAGCAGCTTAGGGGGGGCAGGTGGAGATTCACCCCTCCACTTT; CDR3 protein: CASSLGGAGGDSPLHF
D gene: NA; J gene: TRBJ1-1; V gene: TRBV7-9; clone size: NA; CDR3 DNA: TGTGCCAGCAGTCACAGGGTAGCGGGAGTGGAAGCTTTCTTT; CDR3 protein: CASSHRVAGVEAFF
D gene: NA; J gene: TRBJ1-1; V gene: TRBV28; clone size: NA; CDR3 DNA: TGTGCCAGCAGTTTAAGGCAACTTGGAACTGAAGCTTTCTTT; CDR3 protein: CASSLRQLGTEAFF
D gene: NA; J gene: TRBJ2-1; V gene: TRBV29-1; clone size: NA; CDR3 DNA: TGCAGCGTTGGAGCCTTTGAGCAGTTCTTC; CDR3 protein: CSVGAFEQFF
D gene: NA; J gene: TRBJ1-2; V gene: TRBV30; clone size: once; CDR3 DNA: TGTGCCTGGAGTACCCCGACAGGTTATGGCTACACCTTC; CDR3 protein: CAWSTPTGYGYTF
D gene: NA; J gene: TRBJ2-5; V gene: TRBV7-8; clone size: few; CDR3 DNA: TGTGCCAGCAGCTTAGGTCAGACTGCCTCTCAAGAGACCCAGTACTTC; CDR3 protein: CASSLGQTASQETQYF
D gene: NA; J gene: TRBJ1-6; V gene: TRBV12-3/TRBV12-4; clone size: NA; CDR3 DNA: TGTGCCAGCAGTTTATATATGGATTCACCCCTCCACTTT; CDR3 protein: CASSLYMDSPLHF
D gene: TRBD1; J gene: TRBJ2-7; V gene: TRBV11-2; clone size: NA; CDR3 DNA: TGTGCCAGCAGCTTGAACGGACAGGTTCCCGAGCAGTACTTC; CDR3 protein: CASSLNGQVPEQYF
D gene: NA; J gene: TRBJ2-2; V gene: TRBV28; clone size: NA; CDR3 DNA: TGTGCCACCAAGGGGGTGACTGGGACCGGGGAGCTGTTTTTT; CDR3 protein: CATKGVTGTGELFF
D gene: NA; J gene: TRBJ2-1; V gene: TRBV27; clone size: NA; CDR3 DNA: TGTGCCAGCAGTTTGGCGGACTACAATGAGCAGTTCTTC; CDR3 protein: CASSLADYNEQFF
D gene: NA; J gene: TRBJ2-1; V gene: TRBV19; clone size: NA; CDR3 DNA: TGTGCCAGTAGTATGGCGGTGGTCGGGTTGAATGAGCAGTTCTTC; CDR3 protein: CASSMAVVGLNEQFF
D gene: TRBD2; J gene: TRBJ2-3; V gene: TRBV12-5; clone size: NA; CDR3 DNA: TGTGCTAGTGGTCCTGCCGGGACTAGCGCTAGCACAGATACGCAGTATTTT; CDR3 protein: CASGPAGTSASTDTQYF
D gene: NA; J gene: TRBJ2-3; V gene: TRBV5-3; clone size: NA; CDR3 DNA: TGTGCCAGACGCGGGCCCCGAAGCACAGATACGCAGTATTTT; CDR3 protein: CARRGPRSTDTQYF
D gene: NA; J gene: TRBJ2-5; V gene: TRBV5-1; clone size: NA; CDR3 DNA: TGCGCCAGCAGCTTGGGGGGGAGCCTAGAGACCCAGTACTTC; CDR3 protein: CASSLGGSLETQYF
D gene: TRBD1; J gene: TRBJ1-6; V gene: TRBV27; clone size: NA; CDR3 DNA: TGTGCCAGCACCTCAAGAAGGACAGGGGTAGGGGATAATTCACCCCTCCACTTT; CDR3 protein: CASTSRRTGVGDNSPLHF
D gene: NA; J gene: TRBJ2-5; V gene: TRBV3-1/TRBV3-2; clone size: NA; CDR3 DNA: TGTGCCAGCAGCCAAGAATTGGAGGAGGACTTC; CDR3 protein: CASSQELEEDF
D gene: NA; J gene: TRBJ1-1; V gene: TRBV4-1; clone size: NA; CDR3 DNA: TGCGCCAGCCGCAGGACAGAGGGCAGCAACACTGAAGCTTTCTTT; CDR3 protein: CASRRTEGSNTEAFF
D gene: NA; J gene: TRBJ2-5; V gene: TRBV7-3; clone size: NA; CDR3 DNA: TGTGCCAGCAGCTTTACGCGGAGCCAAGAGACCCAGTACTTC; CDR3 protein: CASSFTRSQETQYF
D gene: TRBD1; J gene: TRBJ1-4; V gene: TRBV6-4; clone size: NA; CDR3 DNA: TGTGCCAGCTACAGGGGGTTTACGGCTGCTAATGAAAAACTGTTTTTT; CDR3 protein: CASYRGFTAANEKLFF
D gene: NA; J gene: TRBJ2-2; V gene: TRBV11-2; clone size: NA; CDR3 DNA: TGTGCCAGCAGCTTAGTTGGCGGTAGCCTCACCGGGGAGCTGTTTTTT; CDR3 protein: CASSLVGGSLTGELFF
D gene: TRBD2; J gene: TRBJ2-3; V gene: TRBV2; clone size: NA; CDR3 DNA: TGTGCCAGCAGGTTGGCGGGAGGCCGCGTAGATACGCAGTATTTT; CDR3 protein: CASRLAGGRVDTQYF
D gene: TRBD1; J gene: TRBJ2-1; V gene: TRBV15; clone size: NA; CDR3 DNA: TGTGCCACCAGCAGACCCCCGGGGACAGGGAACAATGAGCAGTTCTTC; CDR3 protein: CATSRPPGTGNNEQFF
D gene: NA; J gene: TRBJ1-2; V gene: TRBV3-1/TRBV3-2; clone size: NA; CDR3 DNA: TGTGCCAGCAGCCAAGAACCCTTCTATGGCTACACCTTC; CDR3 protein: CASSQEPFYGYTF
D gene: NA; J gene: TRBJ2-5; V gene: TRBV24-1; clone size: once; CDR3 DNA: TGTGCCACCAGGAAGGGCGGCGAAGAGACCCAGTACTTC; CDR3 protein: CATRKGGEETQYF
D gene: TRBD2; J gene: TRBJ2-7; V gene: TRBV10-3; clone size: NA; CDR3 DNA: TGTGCCATCAGGTCACGGGGGGGCGAAGAGTACGAGCAGTACTTC; CDR3 protein: CAIRSRGGEEYEQYF